This entry is about one TCR beta chain. The data are from a study of control samples from healthy donors and cancer patients. Produced via immunoSEQ multiplex PCR; TCRdb's table is partial and in-frame only. The table includes 60,000 to 75,000 clones, more than 70% detected once. Trimming left V 3 bases short and J 0 bases short, with 0 bases between. CDR3 size: 12 residues. Germline V gene lookup returns CDR1 GTSNPN and CDR2 SVGIG (reference sequence). The sequence was obtained from a woman in her forties or fifties with head and neck cancer. Sequencing input: PBMCs. The chain links TRBV30 to TRBJ2-6; D uncertain. In DNA form, the CDR3 reads TGTGCCTGGAGCTCTGGGGCCAACGTCCTGACTTTC. Protein product: CAWSSGANVLTF.